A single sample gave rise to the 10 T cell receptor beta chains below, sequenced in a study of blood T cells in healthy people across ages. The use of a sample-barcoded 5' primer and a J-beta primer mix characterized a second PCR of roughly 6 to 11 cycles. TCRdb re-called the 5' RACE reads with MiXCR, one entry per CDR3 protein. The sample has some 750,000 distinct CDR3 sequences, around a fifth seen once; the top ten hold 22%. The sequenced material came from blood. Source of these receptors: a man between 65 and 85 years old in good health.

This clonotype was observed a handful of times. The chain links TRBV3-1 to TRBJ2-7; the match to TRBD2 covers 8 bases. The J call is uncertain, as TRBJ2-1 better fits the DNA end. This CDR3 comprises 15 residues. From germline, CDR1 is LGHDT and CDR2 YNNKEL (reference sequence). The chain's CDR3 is CASSLQAGARVEQFF. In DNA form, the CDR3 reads TGTGCCAGCAGCCTCCAAGCGGGAGCAAGGGTTGAGCAGTTCTTC.

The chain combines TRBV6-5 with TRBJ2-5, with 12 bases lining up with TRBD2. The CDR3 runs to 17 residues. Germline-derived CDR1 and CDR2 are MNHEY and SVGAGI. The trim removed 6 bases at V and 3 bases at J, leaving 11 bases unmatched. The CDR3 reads CASSPRLSSGGEETQYF. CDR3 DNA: TGTGCCAGCAGCCCACGGCTTTCTAGCGGGGGGGAAGAGACCCAGTACTTC.

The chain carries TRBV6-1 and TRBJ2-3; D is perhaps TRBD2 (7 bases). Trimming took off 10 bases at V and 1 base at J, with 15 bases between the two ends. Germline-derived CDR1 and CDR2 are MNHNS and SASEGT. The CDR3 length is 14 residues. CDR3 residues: CANLGGDGTDTQYF. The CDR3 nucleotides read TGTGCCAATCTAGGGGGGGACGGCACAGATACGCAGTATTTT.

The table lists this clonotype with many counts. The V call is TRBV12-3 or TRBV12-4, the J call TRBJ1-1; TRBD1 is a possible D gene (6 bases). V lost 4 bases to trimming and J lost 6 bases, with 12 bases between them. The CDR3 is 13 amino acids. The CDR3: CASSSGGLAEAFF. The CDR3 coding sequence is TGTGCCAGCAGTTCGGGGGGGCTGGCTGAAGCTTTCTTT.

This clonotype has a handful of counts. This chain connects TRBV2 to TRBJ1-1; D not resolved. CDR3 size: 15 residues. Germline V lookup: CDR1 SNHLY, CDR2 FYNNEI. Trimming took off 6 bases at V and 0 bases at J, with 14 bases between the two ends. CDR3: CASSRTVIMNTEAFF. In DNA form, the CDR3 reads TGTGCCAGCAGCAGGACTGTTATAATGAACACTGAAGCTTTCTTT.

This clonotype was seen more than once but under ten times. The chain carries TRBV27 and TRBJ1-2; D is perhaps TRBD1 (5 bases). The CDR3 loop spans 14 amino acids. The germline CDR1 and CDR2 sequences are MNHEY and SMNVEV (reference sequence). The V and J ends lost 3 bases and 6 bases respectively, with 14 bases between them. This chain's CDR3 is CASSFVRGTDGYTF. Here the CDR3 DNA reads TGTGCCAGCAGTTTCGTCCGAGGGACCGATGGCTACACCTTC.

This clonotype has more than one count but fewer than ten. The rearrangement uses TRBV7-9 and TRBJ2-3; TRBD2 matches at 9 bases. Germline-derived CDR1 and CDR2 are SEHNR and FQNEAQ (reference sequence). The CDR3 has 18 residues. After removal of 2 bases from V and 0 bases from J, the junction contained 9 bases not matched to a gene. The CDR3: CASSLSFSGGPSTDTQYF. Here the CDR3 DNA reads TGTGCCAGCAGCTTATCGTTTAGCGGGGGCCCTAGCACAGATACGCAGTATTTT.

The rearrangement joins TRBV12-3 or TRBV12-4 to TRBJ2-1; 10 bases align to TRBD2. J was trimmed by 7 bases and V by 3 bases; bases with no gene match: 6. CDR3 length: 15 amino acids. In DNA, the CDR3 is TGTGCCAGCAGTTTCCGAGCGGGGGGGTGGAATGAGCAGTTCTTC. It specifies CASSFRAGGWNEQFF.

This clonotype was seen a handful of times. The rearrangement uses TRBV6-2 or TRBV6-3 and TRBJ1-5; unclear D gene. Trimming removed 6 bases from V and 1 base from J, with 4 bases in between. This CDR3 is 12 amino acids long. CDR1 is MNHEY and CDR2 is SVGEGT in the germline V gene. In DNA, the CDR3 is TGTGCCAGCAGACTAAGCAATCAGCCCCAGCATTTT. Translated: CASRLSNQPQHF.

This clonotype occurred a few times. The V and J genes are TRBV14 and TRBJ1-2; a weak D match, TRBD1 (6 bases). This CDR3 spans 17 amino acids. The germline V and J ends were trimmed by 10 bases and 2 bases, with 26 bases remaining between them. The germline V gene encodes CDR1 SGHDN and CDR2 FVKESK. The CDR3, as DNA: TGTGCCACCGAAGGCGGACCCCAGGGGCGAGAGAACTATGGCTACACCTTC. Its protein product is CATEGGPQGRENYGYTF.